The 30 T cell receptor beta chains in this list originate from one sample, sequenced in a study of T cell responses to AZD1222 COVID-19 vaccine. Libraries were prepared by immunoSEQ multiplex PCR; TCRdb keeps only in-frame clonotypes and omits some of them. The sample holds 150,000 to 200,000 clones, roughly nine tenths seen once. The sequencing used peripheral blood, collected 28 days after the second AZD1222 dose. The receptor source for this set is an adult who received the AZD1222 COVID-19 vaccine.

The chain joins TRBV21-1 to TRBJ2-3; the DNA was not used to check the table's D call, TRBD2. TRBV21-1 is listed as a pseudogene. The CDR3 totals 16 residues. DNA for the CDR3: TGTGCCAGCAGCATCCCGCTAACCTCTGGCACAGATACGCAGTATTTT. Amino acid sequence: CASSIPLTSGTDTQYF.

The chain recombines TRBV6-5 with TRBJ1-1; perhaps TRBD1 as D (6 bases). Trimming stripped 5 bases from V and 1 base from J, with 14 bases between. This CDR3 region has 15 residues. CDR1 is MNHEY, CDR2 SVGAGI, per germline. This CDR3 reads CASSLSGGANTEAFF. The CDR3, as DNA: TGTGCCAGCAGTCTATCGGGGGGCGCGAACACTGAAGCTTTCTTT.

Comment on this clone: The germline gene is not matched at one end of the junction; a read error may be the cause. The V call is TRBV19, the J call TRBJ1-4; TRBD1 might be the D (6 bases). CDR3 length: 14 residues. Germline loops: CDR1 LNHDA, CDR2 SQIVND (reference sequence). This CDR3 reads CASMGGTTNEKLFF. The CDR3 DNA reads TGTGCCAGTATGGGGGGGACAACAAATGAAAAACTGTTTTTT.

The chain uses TRBV7-2 and TRBJ2-1, with a tentative D call TRBD2 (5 bases). Trimming took 4 bases from V and 0 from J, leaving 13 bases between them. Germline CDR1 and CDR2: SGHTA and FQGNSA. This CDR3 is built from 16 residues. The CDR3 here is CASSSRRGSSYNEQFF. The CDR3 DNA follows: TGTGCCAGCAGCTCTCGACGAGGGAGCTCCTACAATGAGCAGTTCTTC. Looking up the rest from reference TRBV7-2 and TRBJ2-1 gives the full variable domain: GAGVSQSPSNKVTEKGKDVELRCDPISGHTALYWYRQSLGQGLEFLIYFQGNSAPDKSGLPSDRFSAERTGGSVSTLTIQRTQQEDSAVYLCASSSRRGSSYNEQFFGPGTRLTVL.

The J gene is TRBJ2-2, the V gene TRBV7-2; 9 bases align to TRBD1. Germline CDR1 and CDR2: SGHTA and FQGNSA. The J segment lost 7 bases and the V segment lost 5 bases, leaving 11 bases of the junction unmatched. The length of the CDR3 is 16 residues. CDR3 amino acids: CASSTAGTGYLGELFF. For the CDR3, the DNA is TGTGCCAGCAGCACGGCCGGGACAGGGTACCTCGGGGAGCTGTTTTTT.

The table lists this clone with a few counts. One junction end does not reproduce the germline sequence, and a read error may be involved. This rearrangement joins TRBV20-1 to TRBJ1-1, with D unresolved. The CDR3 contains 11 residues. Per the germline V gene, CDR1 is DFQATT and CDR2 is SNEGSKA (reference sequence). This CDR3 is CSAGRHSILLF. The DNA for the CDR3 is TGCAGTGCTGGCCGGCACTCAATCCTCCTCTTT.

CDR3 sequence reads: CASSERQSSSYNEQFF. As DNA, the CDR3 is TGCGCCAGCAGTGAGCGCCAATCGAGCTCCTACAATGAGCAGTTCTTC. The chain has TRBV10-1 and TRBJ2-1; D gene uncertain. CDR1 and CDR2 (germline): WNHNN, SYGVQD (reference sequence). The CDR3 is 16 amino acids. V shed 2 bases and J shed 0 bases, with 11 bases lying between them.

CDR3 DNA: TGCAGCGTTGGGTTTACGGGACTAGCGGGACCCCAGCAGTACTTC. This gives the protein CSVGFTGLAGPQQYF. This sequence joins TRBV29-1 and TRBJ2-7; 13 bases match TRBD2. The CDR3 is 15 amino acids. Germline V gives CDR1 SQVTM, CDR2 ANQGSEA. Trimming cost V 4 bases and J 8 bases; bases outside gene matches: 11.

This chain joins TRBV19 and TRBJ2-1; D tentatively reads TRBD1 or TRBD2 (6 bases each). CDR3 length: 13 residues. Germline loops: CDR1 LNHDA, CDR2 SQIVND (reference sequence). V gave up 7 bases and J gave up 7 bases, with 14 bases separating them. This CDR3 is CASTSQGGNEQFF. In nucleotides, the CDR3 is TGTGCCAGTACTTCACAGGGAGGAAATGAGCAGTTCTTC.

The sample holds one count of this clone. This chain uses TRBV7-6 with TRBJ1-3, with D possibly being TRBD1 (6 bases). Between the trimmed V and J ends, which lost 5 bases and 0 bases, there was a span of 14 bases. The CDR3 is made up of 16 amino acids. Germline V lookup: CDR1 SGHVS, CDR2 FNYEAQ. CDR3 residues: CASSPGGGLSGNTIYF. The CDR3 region has the DNA TGTGCCAGCAGCCCAGGTGGGGGGCTCTCTGGAAACACCATATATTTT.

The chain links TRBV14 to TRBJ2-5, with 9 bases aligning to TRBD2. This CDR3 contains 14 residues. Looked up from germline, CDR1 is SGHDN and CDR2 is FVKESK. The V segment lost 1 base and the J segment 8 bases; nucleotides outside the gene matches: 5. The CDR3 DNA reads as TGTGCCAGCAGCCAAGCTCTAGCGGGGCGCACCCAGTACTTC. Translated, it gives CASSQALAGRTQYF.

CDR3 nucleotide sequence: TGTGCCAGCAGCCTCTTTAGCGGGTACGAGCAGTACTTC. Residues: CASSLFSGYEQYF. The chain has TRBV5-4 and TRBJ2-7; the match to TRBD2 covers 7 bases. After removal of 4 bases from V and 4 bases from J, the junction contained 5 bases not matched to a gene. Germline V gene lookup returns CDR1 SGHNT and CDR2 YYREEE (reference sequence). The CDR3 sequence is 13 residues long. Based on the CDR3 plus reference TRBV5-4 and TRBJ2-7, the full variable domain is ETGVTQSPTHLIKTRGQQVTLRCSSQSGHNTVSWYQQALGQGPQFIFQYYREEENGRGNFPPRFSGLQFPNYSSELNVNALELDDSALYLCASSLFSGYEQYFGPGTRLTVT.

This chain connects TRBV19 to TRBJ2-3; the D gene is possibly TRBD1 (5 bases). Germline values: CDR1 LNHDA, CDR2 SQIVND (reference sequence). Trimming pared 3 bases from V and 6 bases from J, leaving 7 bases between. This CDR3 is 12 amino acids long. The DNA of the CDR3 is TGTGCCAGTAGTATCTCAGGGGATACGCAGTATTTT. Translation gives CASSISGDTQYF.

This clone was observed a single time. This chain connects TRBV27 to TRBJ1-6; D unresolved. Germline loops: CDR1 MNHEY, CDR2 SMNVEV (reference sequence). This CDR3 is built from 12 residues. V lost 6 bases, J lost 7 bases, and 7 bases lay in between. This CDR3 reads CASSPQNSPLHF. The DNA for the CDR3 is TGTGCCAGCAGCCCCCAGAATTCACCCCTCCACTTT.

This chain joins TRBV27 and TRBJ2-7; D is perhaps TRBD1 (6 bases). This CDR3 region has 16 residues. Germline CDR1 reads MNHEY; CDR2 reads SMNVEV (reference sequence). Trimming removed 5 bases from V and 2 bases from J, with 19 bases in between. The CDR3 protein is CASSPSMGHDTYEQYF. In DNA, the CDR3 is TGTGCCAGCAGTCCGAGCATGGGACACGATACCTACGAGCAGTACTTC.

The sample holds one count of this clone. The rearrangement links TRBV12-3 or TRBV12-4 to TRBJ1-2; no definite D call. The ends were cut back, 6 bases at V and 2 bases at J, with 10 bases in the middle. There are 13 residues in the CDR3. CDR3 loop: CASSIHGNYGYTF. In nucleotides, the CDR3 is TGTGCCAGCAGCATACATGGGAACTATGGCTACACCTTC.

The sample holds a few counts of this clone. The chain has TRBV6-5 and TRBJ2-7; 8 bases are a match to TRBD1. The CDR3 has 15 amino acids. Germline V gene data show CDR1 as MNHEY and CDR2 as SVGAGI. The V gene end was trimmed by 7 bases and the J gene end by 5 bases; junction bases not matched to a gene: 13. The CDR3 reads CASITPTGVYDEQYF. The CDR3 coding sequence is TGTGCCAGCATCACCCCGACAGGGGTTTATGACGAGCAGTACTTC.

This clone was counted once. The chain employs TRBV5-4 and TRBJ1-2, with D possibly being TRBD1 (5 bases). The CDR3 has 15 residues. V was clipped by 0 bases and J by 3 bases, with 12 bases between them. Germline CDR1 reads SGHNT; CDR2 reads YYREEE (reference sequence). CDR3 DNA sequence: TGTGCCAGCAGCTTGGAGCAGGGAAGGGACTATGGCTACACCTTC. Its translation: CASSLEQGRDYGYTF. Complete variable domain (other parts from reference TRBV5-4 and TRBJ1-2): ETGVTQSPTHLIKTRGQQVTLRCSSQSGHNTVSWYQQALGQGPQFIFQYYREEENGRGNFPPRFSGLQFPNYSSELNVNALELDDSALYLCASSLEQGRDYGYTFGSGTRLTVV.

The chain links TRBV4-2 to TRBJ2-5, with 7 nucleotides matching TRBD2. V lost 1 base and J lost 0; bases outside the gene matches: 8. This CDR3 contains 17 residues. Germline V gene sequence: CDR1 LGHNA, CDR2 YNFKEQ. CDR3 coding DNA: TGTGCCAGCAGCCAAGGGGGTTGGCTAGCGGACCAAGAGACCCAGTACTTC. It yields the protein CASSQGGWLADQETQYF.

The chain combines TRBV6-5 with TRBJ2-3, with a possible D match to TRBD2 (6 bases). This CDR3 has 15 amino acids. Trimming took off 0 bases at V and 7 bases at J, with 14 bases between the two ends. CDR1 is MNHEY, CDR2 SVGAGI, per germline. The CDR3 reads CASSYSGRAGYTQYF. CDR3 in DNA: TGTGCCAGCAGTTACTCGGGCAGGGCGGGATATACGCAGTATTTT.

V and J are TRBV3-1 (or the pseudogene TRBV3-2) and TRBJ1-1; D remains unclear. The germline V gene encodes CDR1 LGHDT and CDR2 YNNKEL (reference sequence). The CDR3 runs to 14 residues. V was cut by 2 bases and J by 1 base, with 8 bases left in between. The CDR3 DNA sequence: TGTGCCAGCAGCCAATGGAGCGGGAACACTGAAGCTTTCTTT. Encoded protein: CASSQWSGNTEAFF.

This sequence joins TRBV11-2 and TRBJ2-7, with TRBD1 identical over 9 bases. Germline V lookup: CDR1 SGHAT, CDR2 FQNNGV. This CDR3 is 15 amino acids long. V shed 4 bases and J 3 bases; nucleotides not matched to a gene: 7. In DNA form, the CDR3 reads TGTGCCAGCAGCTCAATAAAGACAGGGGGCTACGAGCAGTACTTC. Amino acids: CASSSIKTGGYEQYF. Complete variable domain (other parts from reference TRBV11-2 and TRBJ2-7): EAGVAQSPRYKIIEKRQSVAFWCNPISGHATLYWYQQILGQGPKLLIQFQNNGVVDDSQLPKDRFSAERLKGVDSTLKIQPAKLEDSAVYLCASSSIKTGGYEQYFGPGTRLTVT.

The chain combines TRBV7-8 with TRBJ1-5; D is perhaps TRBD1 (6 bases). V dropped 4 bases and J dropped 5 bases, with 15 bases sitting between them. CDR3 length equals 15 residues. Germline values: CDR1 SGHVS, CDR2 FQNEAQ. The CDR3 region is CASSSRQVGDQPQHF. The DNA of the CDR3 is TGTGCCAGCAGCTCACGACAGGTAGGGGATCAGCCCCAGCATTTT.

Only one count was recorded for this clone. This chain connects TRBV5-1 to TRBJ2-5; tentative D call: TRBD2 (6 bases). This CDR3 has 15 amino acids. Germline V lookup: CDR1 SGHRS, CDR2 YFSETQ. Trimming cost V 1 base and J 4 bases, with 14 bases left between them. The CDR3 nucleotides read TGCGCCAGCAGCTTGTCGGGAGCGGGCGGAGAGACCCAGTACTTC. Its translation: CASSLSGAGGETQYF.

This clone turned up a few times. V and J are TRBV2 and TRBJ1-4, with 7 bases that match TRBD1. This CDR3 contains 14 residues. The junction had 3 bases not matched to a gene; V was cut back by 5 bases and J by 3 bases. The germline gives CDR1 SNHLY, CDR2 FYNNEI. The CDR3 region is CASSFGTANEKLFF. CDR3 nucleotide sequence: TGTGCCAGCAGTTTCGGGACAGCTAATGAAAAACTGTTTTTT.

The chain carries TRBV27 and TRBJ1-5; no definite D call. The CDR3 covers 14 residues. Deletions cut 4 bases from V and 9 bases from J, with 16 bases between. From germline, CDR1 is MNHEY and CDR2 SMNVEV (reference sequence). The chain's CDR3 is CASSSPDSRAPQHF. CDR3 bases: TGTGCCAGCAGTTCTCCGGACTCGCGGGCGCCCCAGCATTTT.

V and J are TRBV20-1 and TRBJ1-2; weak D call: TRBD1 (5 bases). Trimming shortened V by 3 bases and J by 3 bases, and 14 bases separated the two germline ends. This CDR3 is 14 amino acids long. Germline loops: CDR1 DFQATT, CDR2 SNEGSKA (reference sequence). DNA of the CDR3: TGCAGTGCTAGTAAGGACGGAGGGGACTATGGCTACACCTTC. Amino acid sequence: CSASKDGGDYGYTF.

V gene TRBV2 combines with J gene TRBJ2-1; 12 bases are a match to TRBD2. This CDR3 has 16 amino acids. Germline CDR1 and CDR2: SNHLY and FYNNEI. With V trimmed by 6 bases and J by 8 bases, 11 bases remained unmatched. Here the CDR3 DNA reads TGTGCCAGCAGCGGTCGACTAGCGGGAGTAGAGCATGAGCAGTTCTTC. Its translation is CASSGRLAGVEHEQFF. Using reference TRBV2 and TRBJ2-1 for the parts outside the CDR3, the full variable domain is EPEVTQTPSHQVTQMGQEVILRCVPISNHLYFYWYRQILGQKVEFLVSFYNNEISEKSEIFDDQFSVERPDGSNFTLKIRSTKLEDSAMYFCASSGRLAGVEHEQFFGPGTRLTVL.

The V gene is TRBV5-1, the J gene TRBJ1-4; no definite D call. This CDR3 spans 14 amino acids. The germline gives CDR1 SGHRS, CDR2 YFSETQ. Trimming removed 1 base at V and 0 bases at J, with 4 bases between. CDR3 in DNA: TGCGCCAGCAGCTTGACAGCAACTAATGAAAAACTGTTTTTT. The encoded protein is CASSLTATNEKLFF. The full variable domain, with the rest looked up from reference TRBV5-1 and TRBJ1-4, is KAGVTQTPRYLIKTRGQQVTLSCSPISGHRSVSWYQQTPGQGLQFLFEYFSETQRNKGNFPGRFSGRQFSNSRSEMNVSTLELGDSALYLCASSLTATNEKLFFGSGTQLSVL.

This rearrangement joins TRBV5-1 to TRBJ2-3; possibly TRBD2 for D (6 bases). The CDR3 is 14 amino acids. Per germline, CDR1 SGHRS and CDR2 YFSETQ. V was shortened by 3 bases and J by 5 bases, with 13 bases between the two germline ends. CDR3 bases: TGCGCCAGCAGCTCGGGACTCAACCAAGATACGCAGTATTTT. This codes for CASSSGLNQDTQYF. Full variable domain (remainder filled in from reference TRBV5-1 and TRBJ2-3): KAGVTQTPRYLIKTRGQQVTLSCSPISGHRSVSWYQQTPGQGLQFLFEYFSETQRNKGNFPGRFSGRQFSNSRSEMNVSTLELGDSALYLCASSSGLNQDTQYFGPGTRLTVL.